This T cell receptor (beta chain) was recorded in a study of cytomegalovirus exposure and HLA in healthy donors. This CDR3 has 15 residues. In germline, CDR1 is MDHEN, CDR2 SYDVKM. V was pared by 6 bases and J by 6 bases, with 17 bases between. Study results and caveats: That first-cohort TCR clusters tended to co-occur in the approximately 120 validation repertoires was found in a later analysis. Confirmation was obtained in vitro that a few CMV-associated chains are specific for CMV antigens.

Assay used: immunoSEQ multiplex PCR; TCRdb lists only in-frame clones, some missing. The sample shows 200,000 to 250,000 clones, 80% to 85% of them seen only once. Comment on this clone: The antigen is not known.

This rearrangement joins TRBV28 to TRBJ1-4; D perhaps matches TRBD1 (5 bases). The clonotype comes from a woman in her 30s in good health and CMV-seropositive. Sequenced input: PBMCs. Here the CDR3 DNA reads TGTGCCAGCAGCCTGAGGGCCAGGGTGGATGAAAAACTGTTTTTT. Encoded protein: CASSLRARVDEKLFF.